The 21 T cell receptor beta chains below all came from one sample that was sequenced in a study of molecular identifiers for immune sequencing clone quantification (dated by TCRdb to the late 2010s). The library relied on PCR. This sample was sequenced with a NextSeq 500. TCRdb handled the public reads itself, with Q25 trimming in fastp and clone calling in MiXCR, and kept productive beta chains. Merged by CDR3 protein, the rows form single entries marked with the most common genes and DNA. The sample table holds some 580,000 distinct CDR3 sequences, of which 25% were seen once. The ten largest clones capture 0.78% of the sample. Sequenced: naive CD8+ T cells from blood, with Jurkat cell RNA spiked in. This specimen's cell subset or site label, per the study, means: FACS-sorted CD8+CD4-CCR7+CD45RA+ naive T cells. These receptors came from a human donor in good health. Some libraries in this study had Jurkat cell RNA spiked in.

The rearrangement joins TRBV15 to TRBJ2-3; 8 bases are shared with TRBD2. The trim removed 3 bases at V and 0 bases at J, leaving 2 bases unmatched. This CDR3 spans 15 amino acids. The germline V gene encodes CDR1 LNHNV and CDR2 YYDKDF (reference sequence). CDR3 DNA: TGTGCCACCAGCAGCGAGCGGGGGAGCACAGATACGCAGTATTTT. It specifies CATSSERGSTDTQYF.

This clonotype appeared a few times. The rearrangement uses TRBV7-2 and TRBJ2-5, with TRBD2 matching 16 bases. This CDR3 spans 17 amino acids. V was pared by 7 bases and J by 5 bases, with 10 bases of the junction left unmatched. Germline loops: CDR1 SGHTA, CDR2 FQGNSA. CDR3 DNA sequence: TGTGCCAGCACCTTCGGGACTAGCGGGGGGGATCCGGAGACCCAGTACTTC. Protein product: CASTFGTSGGDPETQYF. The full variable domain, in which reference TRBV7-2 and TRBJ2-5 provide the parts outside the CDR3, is GAGVSQSPSNKVTEKGKDVELRCDPISGHTALYWYRQSLGQGLEFLIYFQGNSAPDKSGLPSDRFSAERTGGSVSTLTIQRTQQEDSAVYLCASTFGTSGGDPETQYFGPGTRLLVL.

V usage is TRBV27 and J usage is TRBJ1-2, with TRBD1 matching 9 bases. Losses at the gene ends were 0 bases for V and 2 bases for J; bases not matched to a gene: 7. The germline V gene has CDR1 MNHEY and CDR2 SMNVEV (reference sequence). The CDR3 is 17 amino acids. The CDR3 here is CASSLSAGQGLNYGYTF. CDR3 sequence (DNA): TGTGCCAGCAGTTTATCGGCGGGACAGGGTTTGAACTATGGCTACACCTTC.

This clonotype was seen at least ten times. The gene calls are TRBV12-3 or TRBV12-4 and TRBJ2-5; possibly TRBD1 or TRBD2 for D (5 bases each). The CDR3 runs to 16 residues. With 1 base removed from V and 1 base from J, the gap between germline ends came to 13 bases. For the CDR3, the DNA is TGTGCCAGCAGTTTAGAAGCAGGGAGAGGCCAAGAGACCCAGTACTTC. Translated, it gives CASSLEAGRGQETQYF.

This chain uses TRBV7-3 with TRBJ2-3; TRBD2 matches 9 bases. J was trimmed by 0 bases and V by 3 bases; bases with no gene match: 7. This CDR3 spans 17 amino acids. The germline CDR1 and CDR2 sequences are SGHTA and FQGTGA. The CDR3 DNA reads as TGTGCCAGCAGCTTTATAGCGGGAGTCAATAGCACAGATACGCAGTATTTT. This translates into CASSFIAGVNSTDTQYF.

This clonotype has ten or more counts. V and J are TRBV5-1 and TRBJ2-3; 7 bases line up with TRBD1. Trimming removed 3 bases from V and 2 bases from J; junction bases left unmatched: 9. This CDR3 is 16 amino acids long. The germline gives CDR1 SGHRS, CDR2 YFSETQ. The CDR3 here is CASSWGQPGYTDTQYF. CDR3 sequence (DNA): TGCGCCAGCAGCTGGGGACAGCCGGGATACACAGATACGCAGTATTTT. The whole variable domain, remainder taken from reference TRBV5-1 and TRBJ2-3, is KAGVTQTPRYLIKTRGQQVTLSCSPISGHRSVSWYQQTPGQGLQFLFEYFSETQRNKGNFPGRFSGRQFSNSRSEMNVSTLELGDSALYLCASSWGQPGYTDTQYFGPGTRLTVL.

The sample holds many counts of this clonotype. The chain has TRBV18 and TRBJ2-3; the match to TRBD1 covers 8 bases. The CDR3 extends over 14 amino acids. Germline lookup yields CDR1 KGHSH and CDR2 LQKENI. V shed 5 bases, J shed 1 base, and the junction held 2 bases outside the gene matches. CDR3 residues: CASSRGQGTDTQYF. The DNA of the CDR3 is TGTGCCAGCTCAAGGGGACAGGGCACAGATACGCAGTATTTT. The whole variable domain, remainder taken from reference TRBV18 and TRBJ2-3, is NAGVMQNPRHLVRRRGQEARLRCSPMKGHSHVYWYRQLPEEGLKFMVYLQKENIIDESGMPKERFSAEFPKEGPSILRIQQVVRGDSAAYFCASSRGQGTDTQYFGPGTRLTVL.

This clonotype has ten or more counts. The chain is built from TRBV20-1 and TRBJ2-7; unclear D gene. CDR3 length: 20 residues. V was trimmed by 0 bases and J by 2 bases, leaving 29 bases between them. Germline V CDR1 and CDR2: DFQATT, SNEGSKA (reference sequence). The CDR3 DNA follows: TGCAGTGCTAGAGATCTTTCACTTAGTTCCCCCGGATCTCGTCCCTACGAGCAGTACTTC. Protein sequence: CSARDLSLSSPGSRPYEQYF.

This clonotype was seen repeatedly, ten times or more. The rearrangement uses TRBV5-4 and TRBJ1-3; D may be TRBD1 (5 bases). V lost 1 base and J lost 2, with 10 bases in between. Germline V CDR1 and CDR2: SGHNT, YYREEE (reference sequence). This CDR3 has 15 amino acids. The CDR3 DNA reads TGTGCCAGCAGCTTGCAGGGTAGTCCTGGAAACACCATATATTTT. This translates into CASSLQGSPGNTIYF.

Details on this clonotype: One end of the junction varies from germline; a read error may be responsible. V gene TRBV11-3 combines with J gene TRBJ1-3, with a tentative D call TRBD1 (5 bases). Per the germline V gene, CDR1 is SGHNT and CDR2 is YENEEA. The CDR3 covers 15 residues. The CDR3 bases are TGTGCCAGCAGCCCTGGGACGGCCACTGGAAACACCATATACTTT. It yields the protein CASSPGTATGNTIYF. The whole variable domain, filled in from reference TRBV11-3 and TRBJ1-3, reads EAGVVQSPRYKIIEKKQPVAFWCNPISGHNTLYWYLQNLGQGPELLIRYENEEAVDDSQLPKDRFSAERLKGVDSTLKIQPAELGDSAVYLCASSPGTATGNTIYFGEGSWLTVV.

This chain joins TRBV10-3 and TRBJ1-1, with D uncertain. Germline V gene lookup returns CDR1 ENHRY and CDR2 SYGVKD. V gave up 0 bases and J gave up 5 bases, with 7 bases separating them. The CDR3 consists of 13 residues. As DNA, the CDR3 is TGTGCCATCAGTGAGTCGGGGTTAACTGAAGCTTTCTTT. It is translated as CAISESGLTEAFF.

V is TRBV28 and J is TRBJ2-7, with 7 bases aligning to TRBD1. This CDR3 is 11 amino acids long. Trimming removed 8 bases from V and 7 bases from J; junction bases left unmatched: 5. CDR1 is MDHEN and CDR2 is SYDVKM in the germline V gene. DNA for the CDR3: TGTGCCAGCGAGGGGGCGAGGGAGCAGTACTTC. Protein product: CASEGAREQYF. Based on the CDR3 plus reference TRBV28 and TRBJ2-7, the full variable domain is DVKVTQSSRYLVKRTGEKVFLECVQDMDHENMFWYRQDPGLGLRLIYFSYDVKMKEKGDIPEGYSVSREKKERFSLILESASTNQTSMYLCASEGAREQYFGPGTRLTVT.

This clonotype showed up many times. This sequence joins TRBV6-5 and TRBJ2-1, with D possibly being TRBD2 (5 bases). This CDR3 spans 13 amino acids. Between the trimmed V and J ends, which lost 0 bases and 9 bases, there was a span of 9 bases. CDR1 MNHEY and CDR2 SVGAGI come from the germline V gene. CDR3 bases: TGTGCCAGCAGTTACTCGAGCGAGGGTGAGCAGTTCTTC. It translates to CASSYSSEGEQFF.

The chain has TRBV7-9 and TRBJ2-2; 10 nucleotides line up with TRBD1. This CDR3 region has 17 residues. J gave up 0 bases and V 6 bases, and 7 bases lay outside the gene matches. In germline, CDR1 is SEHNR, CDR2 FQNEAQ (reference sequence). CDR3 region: CASRTGQGSSNTGELFF. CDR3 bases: TGTGCCAGCAGAACGGGACAGGGGTCATCGAACACCGGGGAGCTGTTTTTT.

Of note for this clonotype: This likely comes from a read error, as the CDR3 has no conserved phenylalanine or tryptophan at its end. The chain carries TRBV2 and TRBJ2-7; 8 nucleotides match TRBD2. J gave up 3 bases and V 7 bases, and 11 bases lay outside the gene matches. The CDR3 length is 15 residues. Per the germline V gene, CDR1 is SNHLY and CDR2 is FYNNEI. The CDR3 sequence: CASTPVGRGLYEQYL. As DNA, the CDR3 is TGTGCCAGCACCCCGGTCGGGAGGGGTCTCTACGAGCAGTACCTC.

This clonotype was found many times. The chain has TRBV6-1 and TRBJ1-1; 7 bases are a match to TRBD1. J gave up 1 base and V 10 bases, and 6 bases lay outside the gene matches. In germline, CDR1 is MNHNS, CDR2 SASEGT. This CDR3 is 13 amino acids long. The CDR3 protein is CANTQGPNTEAFF. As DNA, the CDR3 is TGTGCCAACACACAGGGGCCGAACACTGAAGCTTTCTTT.

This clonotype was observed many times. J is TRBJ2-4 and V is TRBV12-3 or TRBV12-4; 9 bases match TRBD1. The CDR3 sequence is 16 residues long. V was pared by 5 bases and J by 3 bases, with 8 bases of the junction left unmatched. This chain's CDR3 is CASSTTGGPSKNIQYF. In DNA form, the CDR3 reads TGTGCCAGCAGTACCACAGGGGGCCCCAGCAAAAACATTCAGTACTTC.

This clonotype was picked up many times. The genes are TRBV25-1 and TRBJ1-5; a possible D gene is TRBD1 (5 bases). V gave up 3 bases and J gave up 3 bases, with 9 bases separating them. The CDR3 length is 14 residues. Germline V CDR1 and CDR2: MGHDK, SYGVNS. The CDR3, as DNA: TGTGCCAGCAGTGACGGGGCATACAATCAGCCCCAGCATTTT. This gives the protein CASSDGAYNQPQHF. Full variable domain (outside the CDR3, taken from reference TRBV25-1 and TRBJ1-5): EADIYQTPRYLVIGTGKKITLECSQTMGHDKMYWYQQDPGMELHLIHYSYGVNSTEKGDLSSESTVSRIRTEHFPLTLESARPSHTSQYLCASSDGAYNQPQHFGDGTRLSIL.

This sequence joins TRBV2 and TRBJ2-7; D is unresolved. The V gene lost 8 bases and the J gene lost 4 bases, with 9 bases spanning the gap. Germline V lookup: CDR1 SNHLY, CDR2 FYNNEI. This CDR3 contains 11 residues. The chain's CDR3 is CASGVGYEQYF. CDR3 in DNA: TGTGCCAGCGGGGTGGGGTACGAGCAGTACTTC.

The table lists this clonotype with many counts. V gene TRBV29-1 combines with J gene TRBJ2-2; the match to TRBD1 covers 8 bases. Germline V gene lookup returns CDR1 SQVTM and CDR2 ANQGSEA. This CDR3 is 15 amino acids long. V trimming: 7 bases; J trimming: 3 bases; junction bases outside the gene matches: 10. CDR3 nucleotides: TGCAGCGGAGGGGGTGGACAGGGATACACCGGGGAGCTGTTTTTT. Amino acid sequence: CSGGGGQGYTGELFF.

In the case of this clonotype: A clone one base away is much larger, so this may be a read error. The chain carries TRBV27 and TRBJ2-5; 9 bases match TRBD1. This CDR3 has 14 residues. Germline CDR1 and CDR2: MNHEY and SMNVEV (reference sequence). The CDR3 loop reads CASSTRQGEETQCF. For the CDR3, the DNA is TGTGCCAGCAGTACTCGACAGGGGGAAGAGACCCAGTGCTTC.